Listed below are T cell receptor beta chains from one sample, sequenced in a study of T-cell memory formation after mild COVID-19. TCRdb recomputed calls from the 5' RACE reads with MiXCR, one row per CDR3 protein. Among fewer than 700,000 distinct CDR3 sequences listed, approximately 19% were seen once. The material sequenced was PBMCs or a T cell subset sorted from them (not recorded which). Source of these receptors: an adult woman who had mild COVID-19 (a few samples of this study predate the infection). Cell type and time point are not known. Each CDR3 is given with its conserved first and last residue. Some rows mark clone size as missing; the rest say once, few, many or name a class of expanded clone.

clone_size v_call cdr3_aa
few TRBV7-8 CASSLYAQGFNYGYTF
few TRBV10-3 CAISNGQIRGYTF
few TRBV7-2 CASSLILGVRSYNEQFF
few TRBV6-2/TRBV6-3 CASIHAPDRYQETQYF
few TRBV5-5 CASSWGYHTISYNEQFF
few TRBV6-5 CASSYEGGNSPLHF
- TRBV5-1 CASSLRLGDTIYF
once TRBV7-9 CASSLRLWRGSTDTQYF
- TRBV4-2 CASSQDGGGLNTEAFF
many TRBV4-1 CASSPVGRGDYGYTF
few TRBV12-3/TRBV12-4 CASTSDRVGSPLHF
once TRBV12-5 CASGSIYEQYF
- TRBV5-4 CASSLFQGSYGYTF
- TRBV7-3 CASSLRSGGVYNEQFF
few TRBV7-9 CASSLLPGQTQYF
few TRBV6-5 CASSYSVDRGRVKGVYEQYF
- TRBV27 CASSLTGRATYEQYF
- TRBV5-1 CASSPDQYAYTDTQYF
many TRBV12-3/TRBV12-4 CASTLTGTGELFF
few TRBV29-1 CSVEPRLLGETQYF
few TRBV10-3 CAINSGTVANTEAFF
- TRBV5-1 CASSLNIQAGSTDTQYF
- TRBV5-4 CASSHRVGSRPIPYEQYF
- TRBV29-1 CSGVRGGGGTDTQYF
- TRBV7-9 CASSPEPDGSNQPQHF
- TRBV10-3 CAISESQGWETQYF
few TRBV18 CASSPDVPRYNSSYEQYF
- TRBV20-1 CSARDPERARGYTF
- TRBV6-5 CASSYSAGVATGELFF
many TRBV5-1 CASSLLTGTGELFF
few TRBV5-1 CASSLAVGENQYF
few TRBV25-1 CASSPYEGGEDTQYF
- TRBV18 CASSPLDRVNTEAFF
- TRBV9 CASSVHRSSYNEQFF
few TRBV20-1 CSARDLAGSQPQHF
- TRBV4-1 CASSEGHTEAFF
- TRBV12-3/TRBV12-4 CASSISGYYNEQFF
- TRBV6-1 CASSEGTSVSNEQFF
few TRBV24-1 CATSDPSGGSLSNEQFF
- TRBV20-1 CSARDTSGNTIYF
- TRBV10-3 CAISESVGFNYEQYF
few TRBV12-3/TRBV12-4 CASSFGEGGYTDTQYF
- TRBV27 CASKSLVGVELFF
few TRBV27 CASRSRGLAGVGAYNEQFF
- TRBV6-2/TRBV6-3 CASSQTAGGRQPQHF
- TRBV18 CASSPAVQDTQYF
many TRBV14 CASSQGGTLWGTEAFF
- TRBV6-1 CASQNPTAYSNQPQHF
- TRBV2 CASLLAEWNTGELFF
few TRBV24-1 CATRASWTGENEQFF
few TRBV5-1 CASSLGFNSEETQYF
- TRBV9 CASSVGGSRVGYTF
- TRBV12-3/TRBV12-4 CASSPNRGGGYGYTF
- TRBV9 CASSVGGGYQETQYF
- TRBV9 CASSPHLQGVGYTEAFF